This TCR beta chain came from a study of CD8 T cells in Susac syndrome. Random-hexamer reverse transcription was applied to about 0.45 to 1 ug RNA. A single record per CDR3 protein comes from TCRdb applying MiXCR to the immunoSEQ multiplex PCR reads. The sample contains roughly 150,000 distinct CDR3 sequences, approximately 95% of which appear only once. V lost 5 bases to trimming and J lost 5 bases, with 11 bases between them. Germline V gene lookup returns CDR1 SEHNR and CDR2 FQNEAQ (reference sequence). This CDR3 has 13 amino acids. This clonotype was seen only once. The sequencing sample was made of CD4+ T cells from PBMCs. The chain uses TRBV7-9 and TRBJ2-3; D tentatively fits TRBD1 or TRBD2 (5 bases each). The clonotype comes from a human donor with Susac syndrome. The CDR3 loop reads CASSPGTGDTQYF. For the CDR3, the DNA is TGTGCCAGCAGCCCTGGGACGGGAGATACGCAGTATTTT.